Each of the 26 T cell receptor beta chains below was sequenced from the same sample in a study of CD8+CD57+ T cells in acquired aplastic anemia. Individuals selected for sequencing had exhibited CD8+CD57+ cell expansion on flow cytometry. Genomic DNA, serving as template, underwent TCR beta VDJ and CDR3 profiling. TCRdb reanalysed the reads using MiXCR and keeps one entry per CDR3 protein. The data hold 250,000 to 350,000 distinct CDR3 sequences, with about 50% observed a single time. The specimen sequenced was sorted CD4+, CD8+, or CD8+CD57+ T cells (not recorded which) from PBMCs. The receptors stem from a human donor with aplastic anemia.

This clonotype was detected ten times or more. The chain employs TRBV29-1 and TRBJ2-3, with 10 positions matching TRBD2. This CDR3 contains 15 residues. J was trimmed by 5 bases and V by 2 bases; bases with no gene match: 7. CDR1 is SQVTM, CDR2 ANQGSEA, per germline. This CDR3 reads CSVESSGSDGDTQYF. In nucleotides, the CDR3 is TGCAGCGTTGAATCTAGCGGGAGTGATGGAGATACGCAGTATTTT.

V and J are TRBV7-2 and TRBJ2-5, with 10 nucleotides matching TRBD2. The CDR3 is 17 amino acids. V trimming: 0 bases; J trimming: 3 bases; junction bases outside the gene matches: 7. Germline CDR1 and CDR2: SGHTA and FQGNSA. The CDR3, as DNA: TGTGCCAGCAGCTTAGCGCCCCCAGCGGGGGGGGAAGAGACCCAGTACTTC. It translates to CASSLAPPAGGEETQYF. The full variable domain, rest sourced from reference TRBV7-2 and TRBJ2-5, is GAGVSQSPSNKVTEKGKDVELRCDPISGHTALYWYRQSLGQGLEFLIYFQGNSAPDKSGLPSDRFSAERTGGSVSTLTIQRTQQEDSAVYLCASSLAPPAGGEETQYFGPGTRLLVL.

This clonotype occurred many times. This chain connects TRBV7-9 to TRBJ1-1, with 8 bases identical to TRBD1. Trimming took 5 bases from V and 4 from J; bases not matched to a gene: 3. Germline CDR1 reads SEHNR; CDR2 reads FQNEAQ (reference sequence). The CDR3 length is 13 residues. CDR3 sequence (DNA): TGTGCCAGCAGCCCAACAGGGGGCACTGAAGCTTTCTTT. This gives the protein CASSPTGGTEAFF. Full variable domain (remainder filled in from reference TRBV7-9 and TRBJ1-1): DTGVSQNPRHKITKRGQNVTFRCDPISEHNRLYWYRQTLGQGPEFLTYFQNEAQLEKSRLLSDRFSAERPKGSFSTLEIQRTEQGDSAMYLCASSPTGGTEAFFGQGTRLTVV.

This clonotype was observed many times. The CDR3 DNA sequence: TGTGCCAGCAGTTACATCCGGGGGCCACCTAACACCGGGGAGCTGTTTTTT. It yields the protein CASSYIRGPPNTGELFF. J is TRBJ2-2 and V is TRBV6-5; D tentatively reads TRBD1 or TRBD2 (6 bases each). Germline loops: CDR1 MNHEY, CDR2 SVGAGI. The CDR3 has 17 amino acids. The V gene lost 2 bases and the J gene lost 2 bases, with 15 bases spanning the gap.

The chain recombines TRBV5-4 with TRBJ1-2; D ambiguous. The V end lost 3 bases, the J end lost 8 bases, and 23 bases lay between the germline ends. CDR1 and CDR2 (germline): SGHNT, YYREEE (reference sequence). The CDR3 has 16 amino acids. CDR3 in DNA: TGTGCCAGCAGCTGGAGGGCCCTCGGGCCCTCTATCGGCTACACCTTC. Its translation is CASSWRALGPSIGYTF.

This clonotype occurred many times. The chain combines TRBV12-3 or TRBV12-4 with TRBJ1-1; the D is unclear. V shed 9 bases and J shed 3 bases, with 14 bases lying between them. The CDR3 contains 13 residues. The CDR3 sequence: CARCFRADTEAFF. The CDR3, as DNA: TGTGCCAGATGTTTTCGGGCGGACACTGAAGCTTTCTTT.

J is TRBJ1-6 and V is TRBV15; unclear D gene. Germline V lookup: CDR1 LNHNV, CDR2 YYDKDF (reference sequence). Trimming removed 3 bases at V and 10 bases at J, with 10 bases between. The CDR3 loop spans 13 amino acids. CDR3 coding DNA: TGTGCCACCAGCAGGACCGGGCCATCACCCCTCCACTTT. This gives the protein CATSRTGPSPLHF. Full variable domain (remainder filled in from reference TRBV15 and TRBJ1-6): DAMVIQNPRYQVTQFGKPVTLSCSQTLNHNVMYWYQQKSSQAPKLLFHYYDKDFNNEADTPDNFQSRRPNTSFCFLDIRSPGLGDTAMYLCATSRTGPSPLHFGNGTRLTVT.

This clonotype has more than one count but fewer than ten. The chain is built from TRBV2 and TRBJ1-5; TRBD1 aligns across 10 bases. V lost 4 bases, J lost 5 bases, and 2 bases stayed unmatched. Looked up from germline, CDR1 is SNHLY and CDR2 is FYNNEI. The CDR3 length is 14 residues. This chain's CDR3 is CASSGDRGDQPQHF. The CDR3 DNA reads TGTGCCAGCAGTGGGGACAGGGGAGATCAGCCCCAGCATTTT. The complete variable domain, with remaining parts taken from reference TRBV2 and TRBJ1-5, reads EPEVTQTPSHQVTQMGQEVILRCVPISNHLYFYWYRQILGQKVEFLVSFYNNEISEKSEIFDDQFSVERPDGSNFTLKIRSTKLEDSAMYFCASSGDRGDQPQHFGDGTRLSIL.

The rearrangement uses TRBV12-5 and TRBJ1-2; 10 bases align to TRBD1. V lost 6 bases, J lost 1 base, and 5 bases stayed unmatched. The germline gives CDR1 LGHNT, CDR2 FRNRAP. The CDR3 sequence is 15 residues long. CDR3 DNA: TGTGCTAGTGGAGAGGGACAGGGGATTAACTATGGCTACACCTTC. Translated, it gives CASGEGQGINYGYTF. Full variable domain (outside the CDR3, taken from reference TRBV12-5 and TRBJ1-2): DARVTQTPRHKVTEMGQEVTMRCQPILGHNTVFWYRQTMMQGLELLAYFRNRAPLDDSGMPKDRFSAEMPDATLATLKIQPSEPRDSAVYFCASGEGQGINYGYTFGSGTRLTVV.

This clonotype was seen many times. V and J are TRBV20-1 and TRBJ1-1, with D uncertain. Germline V gives CDR1 DFQATT, CDR2 SNEGSKA (reference sequence). V gave up 6 bases and J gave up 0 bases, with 11 bases separating them. The CDR3 covers 13 residues. CDR3 in amino acids: CSATRQLNTEAFF. The CDR3 nucleotides are TGCAGTGCAACGAGGCAATTGAACACTGAAGCTTTCTTT.

The chain carries TRBV15 and TRBJ2-1; possibly TRBD1 for D (5 bases). The CDR3 extends over 14 amino acids. Per germline, CDR1 LNHNV and CDR2 YYDKDF (reference sequence). The V end was cut by 1 base, the J end by 6 bases, with 10 bases between. CDR3 in DNA: TGTGCCACCAGCAGAGTGAAGCAGGGCAATGAGCAGTTCTTC. The encoded protein is CATSRVKQGNEQFF.

V is TRBV7-6 and J is TRBJ2-5; the D is unclear. Germline assignment: CDR1 SGHVS and CDR2 FNYEAQ. Trimming stripped 8 bases from V and 5 bases from J, with 15 bases between. The CDR3 is 13 residues long. The CDR3 loop reads CASGSWLTETQYF. The CDR3 DNA reads as TGTGCCAGCGGATCCTGGCTGACCGAGACCCAGTACTTC.

This clonotype was detected ten times or more. The V gene is TRBV19, the J gene TRBJ2-2; D not certain. From germline, CDR1 is LNHDA and CDR2 SQIVND (reference sequence). Trimming pared 6 bases from V and 1 base from J, leaving 9 bases between. The CDR3 consists of 14 residues. In DNA form, the CDR3 reads TGTGCCAGTAGATTGGGCTGGAACACCGGGGAGCTGTTTTTT. It encodes CASRLGWNTGELFF. Using reference TRBV19 and TRBJ2-2 for the parts outside the CDR3, the full variable domain is DGGITQSPKYLFRKEGQNVTLSCEQNLNHDAMYWYRQDPGQGLRLIYYSQIVNDFQKGDIAEGYSVSREKKESFPLTVTSAQKNPTAFYLCASRLGWNTGELFFGEGSRLTVL.

The V and J genes are TRBV3-1 and TRBJ2-5; 9 nucleotides line up with TRBD2. J was trimmed by 5 bases and V by 0 bases; bases with no gene match: 7. The V gene's germline CDR1 is LGHDT and CDR2 YNNKEL (reference sequence). The CDR3 has 16 amino acids. The CDR3 DNA follows: TGTGCCAGCAGCCAAGACGTAGCGGGAGAGCTTGAGACCCAGTACTTC. Translating gives CASSQDVAGELETQYF.

This clonotype was detected only once. Lacking the conserved final phenylalanine or tryptophan, this CDR3 likely reflects a read error. The CDR3 here is CSARVGSAAHEQYL. In DNA form, the CDR3 reads TGCAGTGCTAGAGTCGGCTCCGCCGCCCACGAGCAGTACCTC. The chain couples TRBV20-1 to TRBJ2-7; D ambiguous. CDR3 length equals 14 residues. Trimming pared 1 base from V and 5 bases from J, leaving 15 bases between. Germline V gene sequence: CDR1 DFQATT, CDR2 SNEGSKA (reference sequence).

This clonotype was recorded a few times. The chain links TRBV2 to TRBJ1-5; D unresolved. The CDR3 extends over 12 amino acids. Trimming removed 8 bases at V and 0 bases at J, with 5 bases between. Germline V lookup: CDR1 SNHLY, CDR2 FYNNEI. The DNA for the CDR3 is TGTGCCAGCCATAATAGCAATCAGCCCCAGCATTTT. Its protein product is CASHNSNQPQHF.

The chain links TRBV15 to TRBJ1-1; TRBD1 might be the D (6 bases). V was pared by 3 bases and J by 10 bases, with 21 bases between. The germline CDR1 and CDR2 sequences are LNHNV and YYDKDF (reference sequence). The CDR3 runs to 15 residues. DNA for the CDR3: TGTGCCACCAGCAGTACACCGGGACAAGTGTTTGGAGCTTTCTTT. Its protein product is CATSSTPGQVFGAFF.

The chain joins TRBV24-1 to TRBJ1-2; D is undetermined. The CDR3 covers 12 residues. The germline V gene encodes CDR1 KGHDR and CDR2 SFDVKD. Trimming took off 4 bases at V and 5 bases at J, with 7 bases between the two ends. The CDR3 protein is CATSEWAYGYTF. The DNA of the CDR3 is TGTGCCACCAGTGAGTGGGCTTATGGCTACACCTTC.

The chain carries TRBV12-3 or TRBV12-4 and TRBJ2-7; D is perhaps TRBD1 or TRBD2 (6 bases each). V lost 0 bases, J lost 2 bases, and 14 bases lay in between. The CDR3 runs to 16 residues. CDR3 sequence reads: CASSLAPRGAPYEQYF. The CDR3 DNA reads as TGTGCCAGCAGTTTAGCGCCAAGGGGGGCGCCCTACGAGCAGTACTTC.

V and J are TRBV5-6 and TRBJ2-7; 11 bases are a match to TRBD1. V lost 1 base and J lost 4; bases outside the gene matches: 7. This CDR3 is built from 16 residues. Germline V CDR1 and CDR2: SGHDT, YYEEEE. CDR3 DNA: TGTGCCAGCAGCTTGCTTGGGGACAGGGGGACGTACGAGCAGTACTTC. Translated, it gives CASSLLGDRGTYEQYF.

This rearrangement joins TRBV7-1 to TRBJ1-1; D gene unclear. TRBV7-1 is placed among ORFs of uncertain function. This CDR3 comprises 10 residues. CDR3 coding DNA: TGTGCTCCTGACGTCGCTGAAGCTTTCTTT. Translation: CAPDVAEAFF.

This chain joins TRBV7-9 and TRBJ1-6; D is undetermined. V lost 4 bases, J lost 0 bases, and 16 bases lay in between. CDR3 length: 18 amino acids. Germline assignment: CDR1 SEHNR and CDR2 FQNEAQ (reference sequence). The CDR3 spells CASSSPRVENSYNSPLHF. The CDR3 nucleotides are TGTGCCAGCAGCTCCCCAAGGGTAGAAAACTCCTATAATTCACCCCTCCACTTT.

The genes are TRBV10-3 and TRBJ1-6, with 7 bases aligning to TRBD1. V dropped 6 bases and J dropped 7; count of bases not matched to a gene: 9. The CDR3 has 15 residues. CDR1 and CDR2 (germline): ENHRY, SYGVKD. CDR3: CAISGRDSKNSPLHF. The CDR3 DNA is TGTGCCATCAGCGGTAGGGACAGTAAGAATTCACCCCTCCACTTT.

This clonotype was picked up a small number of times. V gene TRBV2 combines with J gene TRBJ2-7; D is unclear. CDR3 length: 16 amino acids. The germline CDR1 and CDR2 sequences are SNHLY and FYNNEI. The ends were cut back, 6 bases at V and 4 bases at J, with 22 bases in the middle. The CDR3 nucleotides are TGTGCCAGCAGCCCTCCCGTGGGTGAGATGATGTACGAGCAGTACTTC. This codes for CASSPPVGEMMYEQYF.

This clonotype was detected only once. This chain connects TRBV7-8 to TRBJ2-7; the match to TRBD2 covers 12 bases. With the DNA end fitting TRBJ2-1 better, the J assignment may be wrong. Germline V lookup: CDR1 SGHVS, CDR2 FQNEAQ. The CDR3 contains 14 residues. The CDR3 DNA is TGTGCCAGCAGCACGACTAGCGGGGGTTACGAGCAGTTCTTC. It specifies CASSTTSGGYEQFF.

The rearrangement uses TRBV7-2 and TRBJ2-1; D perhaps matches TRBD1 (7 bases). Trimming left V 6 bases short and J 2 bases short, with 11 bases between. The CDR3 spans 14 residues. Germline-derived CDR1 and CDR2 are SGHTA and FQGNSA. CDR3 in amino acids: CASRGGQPYNEQFF. The CDR3 region has the DNA TGTGCCAGCAGGGGGGGACAGCCCTACAATGAGCAGTTCTTC. Complete variable domain (other parts from reference TRBV7-2 and TRBJ2-1): GAGVSQSPSNKVTEKGKDVELRCDPISGHTALYWYRQSLGQGLEFLIYFQGNSAPDKSGLPSDRFSAERTGGSVSTLTIQRTQQEDSAVYLCASRGGQPYNEQFFGPGTRLTVL.